This TCR beta chain came from a study of CD8 T cells in ankylosing spondylitis. Study-wide results and caveats: There was a TCR beta motif, made of eight highly homologous variants, that appeared characteristic of ankylosing spondylitis blood. From matched ankylosing spondylitis synovial fluid, disease-linked clones were reportedly recovered at significantly enriched levels.

This clonotype was picked up a small number of times. Its antigen is as yet unknown. From the 5' RACE reads, TCRdb called clonotypes with MiXCR, one entry per CDR3 protein. The sample has under 550,000 distinct CDR3 sequences, approximately 26% seen once. The length of the CDR3 is 13 residues. CDR1 and CDR2 (germline): MNHNS, SASEGT. The V end was cut by 6 bases, the J end by 6 bases, with 11 bases between. Material for sequencing was blood, either unsorted or a sorted T cell fraction (not recorded which). The rearrangement links TRBV6-1 to TRBJ2-2, with no clear D. The receptor was isolated from a male donor with ankylosing spondylitis. The CDR3, as DNA: TGTGCCAGCAGCTCCACTTGGGCCGGGGAGCTGTTTTTT. It yields the protein CASSSTWAGELFF.